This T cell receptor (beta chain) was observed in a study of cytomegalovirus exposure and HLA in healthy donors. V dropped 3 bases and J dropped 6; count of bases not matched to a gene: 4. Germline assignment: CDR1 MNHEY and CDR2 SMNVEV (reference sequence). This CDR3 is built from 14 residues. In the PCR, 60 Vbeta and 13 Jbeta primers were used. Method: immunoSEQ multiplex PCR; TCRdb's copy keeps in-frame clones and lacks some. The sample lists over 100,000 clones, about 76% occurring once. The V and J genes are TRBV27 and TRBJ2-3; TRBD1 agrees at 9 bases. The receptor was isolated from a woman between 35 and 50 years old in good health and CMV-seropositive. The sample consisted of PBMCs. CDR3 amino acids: CASSLWTGDDTQYF. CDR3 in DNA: TGTGCCAGCAGTTTGTGGACAGGGGACGATACGCAGTATTTT.